One sample yielded the 7 T cell receptor beta chains listed below, sequenced in a study of blood T cell repertoires in COVID-19. Generated by immunoSEQ multiplex PCR, the TCRdb table keeps only in-frame clones and is missing some. The table lists about 170,000 clones, over 65% of them singletons. Material: peripheral blood. The receptors derive from a woman at least 80 years old with acute or convalescent COVID-19.

The chain combines TRBV19 with TRBJ2-2; the D is unclear. Trimming shortened V by 6 bases and J by 0 bases, and 8 bases separated the two germline ends. This CDR3 is 14 amino acids long. Germline CDR1 reads LNHDA; CDR2 reads SQIVND (reference sequence). CDR3 sequence (DNA): TGTGCCAGTAGCCAGGCGACGAACACCGGGGAGCTGTTTTTT. Protein product: CASSQATNTGELFF.

This chain uses TRBV19 with TRBJ2-3; TRBD2 matches 8 bases. V trimming: 7 bases; J trimming: 1 base; junction bases outside the gene matches: 10. The CDR3 has 16 residues. Germline-derived CDR1 and CDR2 are LNHDA and SQIVND (reference sequence). The chain's CDR3 is CASTGANSGGTDTQYF. CDR3 in DNA: TGTGCCAGTACCGGTGCCAATAGCGGGGGCACAGATACGCAGTATTTT.

This clone was counted between two and nine times. CDR3 bases: TGTGCCACCGGGACTTCCCACGAGCAGTACTTC. Protein: CATGTSHEQYF. The chain recombines TRBV24-1 with TRBJ2-7; weak D call: TRBD2 (6 bases). The CDR3 is 11 amino acids. CDR1 is KGHDR and CDR2 is SFDVKD in the germline V gene. The V gene lost 9 bases and the J gene lost 5 bases, with 10 bases spanning the gap.

This clone was detected once. The rearrangement links TRBV27 to TRBJ2-7, with TRBD2 matching 10 bases. This CDR3 is 16 amino acids long. V shed 6 bases, J shed 7 bases, and the junction held 15 bases outside the gene matches. CDR1 is MNHEY, CDR2 SMNVEV, per germline (reference sequence). CDR3 in amino acids: CASSLRTTSGPGEQYF. The CDR3 bases are TGTGCCAGCAGCCTACGAACGACTAGCGGGCCCGGGGAGCAGTACTTC.

The rearrangement links TRBV12-3 or TRBV12-4 to TRBJ1-1; D gene ambiguous. The CDR3 is 13 residues long. With 2 bases removed from V and 1 base from J, the gap between germline ends came to 5 bases. CDR3 amino acids: CASSLRRNTEAFF. In DNA form, the CDR3 reads TGTGCCAGCAGTTTACGGAGGAACACTGAAGCTTTCTTT.

V gene TRBV19 combines with J gene TRBJ2-1; 8 bases are shared with TRBD2. The CDR3 is 13 amino acids. V was clipped by 6 bases and J by 5 bases; unmatched bases: 3. Germline lookup yields CDR1 LNHDA and CDR2 SQIVND (reference sequence). CDR3 DNA: TGTGCCAGTAGGGTTAGCGGGAACAATGAGCAGTTCTTC. Protein sequence: CASRVSGNNEQFF.

In DNA form, the CDR3 reads TGTGCCAGCAGTCCGGGACTAGCGGGATGGGGCGTCTACGAGCAGTACTTC. It specifies CASSPGLAGWGVYEQYF. The genes are TRBV2 and TRBJ2-7, with TRBD2 identical over 13 bases. The CDR3 loop spans 17 amino acids. Trimming removed 5 bases from V and 3 bases from J; junction bases left unmatched: 10. From germline, CDR1 is SNHLY and CDR2 FYNNEI.